The 2 T cell receptor beta chains reported below all come from one sample, sequenced in a study of cytomegalovirus exposure and HLA in healthy donors. Primers for the PCR totalled 60 Vbeta and 13 Jbeta. Libraries were prepared by immunoSEQ multiplex PCR; TCRdb keeps only in-frame clonotypes and omits some of them. The sample has some 120,000 clones; 75% to 90% are singletons. Material: PBMCs. Receptor source: a man aged 40-49 years in good health and CMV-seronegative.

The J gene is TRBJ2-7, the V gene TRBV9; 8 bases are shared with TRBD2. The CDR3 is 16 residues long. With 3 bases clipped from V and 5 bases from J, the junction kept 13 bases outside the gene matches. CDR1 is SGDLS, CDR2 YYNGEE, per germline. CDR3 sequence: CASSASPAGERNEQYF. The CDR3 coding sequence is TGTGCCAGCAGCGCCTCCCCAGCGGGAGAGCGGAACGAGCAGTACTTC. The whole variable domain, filled in from reference TRBV9 and TRBJ2-7, reads DSGVTQTPKHLITATGQRVTLRCSPRSGDLSVYWYQQSLDQGLQFLIQYYNGEERAKGNILERFSAQQFPDLHSELNLSSLELGDSALYFCASSASPAGERNEQYFGPGTRLTVT.

This chain links TRBV6-1 with TRBJ1-3; 7 bases fit TRBD1. The V gene end was trimmed by 6 bases and the J gene end by 4 bases; junction bases not matched to a gene: 9. Per germline, CDR1 MNHNS and CDR2 SASEGT. The CDR3 contains 15 residues. The CDR3 loop reads CASRGGQIRGNTIYF. The CDR3 nucleotides are TGTGCCAGCAGAGGGGGACAGATCCGCGGAAACACCATATATTTT.